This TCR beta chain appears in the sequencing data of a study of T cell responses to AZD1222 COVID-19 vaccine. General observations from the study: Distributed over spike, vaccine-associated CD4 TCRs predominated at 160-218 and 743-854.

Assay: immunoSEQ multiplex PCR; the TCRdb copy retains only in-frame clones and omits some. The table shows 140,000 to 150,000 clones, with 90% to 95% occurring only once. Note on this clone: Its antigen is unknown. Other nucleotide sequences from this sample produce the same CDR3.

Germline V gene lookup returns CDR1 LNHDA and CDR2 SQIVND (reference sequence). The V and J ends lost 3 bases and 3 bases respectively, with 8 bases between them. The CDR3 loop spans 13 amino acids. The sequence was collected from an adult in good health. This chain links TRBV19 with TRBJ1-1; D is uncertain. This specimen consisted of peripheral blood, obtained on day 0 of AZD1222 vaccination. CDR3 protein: CASSIHRDTEAFF. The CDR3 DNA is TGTGCCAGTAGTATCCACAGAGACACTGAAGCTTTCTTT. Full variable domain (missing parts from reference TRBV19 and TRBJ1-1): DGGITQSPKYLFRKEGQNVTLSCEQNLNHDAMYWYRQDPGQGLRLIYYSQIVNDFQKGDIAEGYSVSREKKESFPLTVTSAQKNPTAFYLCASSIHRDTEAFFGQGTRLTVV.